This T cell receptor (beta chain) was sequenced during a study of blood T cells in healthy people across ages. Regarding this clonotype: Its antigen is not known.

Overall study findings and caveats: Strong correlation was found linking TCR beta diversity to naive T cell percentage. The fall in TCR beta diversity per million T cells was roughly linear with age.

This CDR3 is built from 13 residues. Germline V lookup: CDR1 DFQATT, CDR2 SNEGSKA (reference sequence). Trimming shortened V by 1 base and J by 5 bases, and 11 bases separated the two germline ends. Per-sample PBMC isolation yielded at least 6.5 million cells. Alongside a J-beta primer mix, a sample-barcoded 5' primer served in a second PCR lasting about 7 to 12 cycles. Each cDNA molecule was tagged by a template-switch adaptor that had 12 random nucleotides. MiXCR, run by TCRdb on the 5' RACE reads, gives a single entry per CDR3 protein. The data show roughly 2 million distinct CDR3 sequences, around half seen once.

Sequenced: blood. The chain recombines TRBV20-1 with TRBJ1-2; D gene unclear. This sequence was found in a woman in her 40s in good health. CDR3 coding DNA: TGCAGTGCTAGAGGGGAGGGTCGGTATGGCTACACCTTC. Its protein is CSARGEGRYGYTF.